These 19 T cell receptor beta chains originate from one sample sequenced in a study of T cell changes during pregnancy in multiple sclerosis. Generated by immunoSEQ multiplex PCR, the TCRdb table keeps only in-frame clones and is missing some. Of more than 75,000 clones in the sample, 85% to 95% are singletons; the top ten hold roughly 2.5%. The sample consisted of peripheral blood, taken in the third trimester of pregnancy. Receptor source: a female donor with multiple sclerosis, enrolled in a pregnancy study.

The CDR3 protein is CASSSQGGPGELFF. CDR3 nucleotide sequence: TGTGCCAGCAGCTCCCAGGGGGGCCCCGGGGAGCTGTTTTTT. This chain links TRBV9 with TRBJ2-2; possible D gene TRBD1, 7 bases. Germline CDR1 is SGDLS and CDR2 is YYNGEE. The CDR3 contains 14 residues. V was trimmed by 4 bases and J by 6 bases, leaving 13 bases between them.

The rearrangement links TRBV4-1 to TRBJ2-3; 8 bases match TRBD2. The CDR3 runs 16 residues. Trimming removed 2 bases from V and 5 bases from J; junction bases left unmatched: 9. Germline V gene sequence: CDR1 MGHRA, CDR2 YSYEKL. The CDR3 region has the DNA TGCGCCAGCAGCCAACTATCGGGGGGGCCGGGAGATACGCAGTATTTT. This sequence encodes CASSQLSGGPGDTQYF.

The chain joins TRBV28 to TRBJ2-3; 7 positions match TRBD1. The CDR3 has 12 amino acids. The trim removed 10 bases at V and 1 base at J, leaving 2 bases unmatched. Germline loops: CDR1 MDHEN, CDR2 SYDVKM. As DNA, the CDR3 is TGTGCCATCACAGGGGGCACAGATACGCAGTATTTT. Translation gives CAITGGTDTQYF.

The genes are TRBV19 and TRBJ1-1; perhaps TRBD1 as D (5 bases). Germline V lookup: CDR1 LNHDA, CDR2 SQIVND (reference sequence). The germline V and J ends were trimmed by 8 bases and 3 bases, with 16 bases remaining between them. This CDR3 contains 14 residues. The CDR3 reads CASSDRGRDTEAFF. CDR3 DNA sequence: TGTGCCAGTTCCGACAGAGGGAGGGACACTGAAGCTTTCTTT.

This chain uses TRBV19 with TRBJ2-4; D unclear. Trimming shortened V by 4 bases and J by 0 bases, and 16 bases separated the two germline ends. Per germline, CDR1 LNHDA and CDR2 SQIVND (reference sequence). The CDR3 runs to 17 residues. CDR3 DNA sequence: TGTGCCAGTAGTAGCCCCAACAGAGATTTAGCCAAAAACATTCAGTACTTC. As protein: CASSSPNRDLAKNIQYF.

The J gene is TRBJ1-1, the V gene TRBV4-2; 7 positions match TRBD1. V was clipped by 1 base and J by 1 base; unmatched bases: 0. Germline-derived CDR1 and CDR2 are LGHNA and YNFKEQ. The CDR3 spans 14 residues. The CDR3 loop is CASSQGDRNTEAFF. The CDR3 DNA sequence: TGTGCCAGCAGCCAAGGGGACAGGAACACTGAAGCTTTCTTT.

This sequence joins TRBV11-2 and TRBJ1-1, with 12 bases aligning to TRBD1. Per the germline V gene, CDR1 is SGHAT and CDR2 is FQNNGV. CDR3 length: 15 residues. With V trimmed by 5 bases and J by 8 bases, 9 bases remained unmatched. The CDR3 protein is CASSHGGGQGAEAFF. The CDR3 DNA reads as TGTGCCAGCAGCCACGGGGGGGGACAGGGGGCGGAAGCTTTCTTT.

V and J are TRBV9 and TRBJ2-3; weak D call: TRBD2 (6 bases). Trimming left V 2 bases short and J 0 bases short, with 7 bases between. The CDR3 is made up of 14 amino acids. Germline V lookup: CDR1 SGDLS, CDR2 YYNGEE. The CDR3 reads CASSVSGSTDTQYF. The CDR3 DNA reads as TGTGCCAGCAGCGTCAGCGGGAGCACAGATACGCAGTATTTT.

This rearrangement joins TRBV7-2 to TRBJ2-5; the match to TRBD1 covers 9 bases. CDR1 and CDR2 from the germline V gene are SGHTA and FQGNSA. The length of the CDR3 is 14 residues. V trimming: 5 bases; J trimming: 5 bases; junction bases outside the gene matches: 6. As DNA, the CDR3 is TGTGCCAGCAGCCCATGGACAGGGGATGAGACCCAGTACTTC. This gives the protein CASSPWTGDETQYF. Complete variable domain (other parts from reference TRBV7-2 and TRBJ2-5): GAGVSQSPSNKVTEKGKDVELRCDPISGHTALYWYRQSLGQGLEFLIYFQGNSAPDKSGLPSDRFSAERTGGSVSTLTIQRTQQEDSAVYLCASSPWTGDETQYFGPGTRLLVL.

CDR3 residues: CASSQEGFTEAFF. CDR3 DNA: TGTGCCAGCAGCCAGGAGGGGTTCACTGAAGCTTTCTTT. The chain recombines TRBV7-2 with TRBJ1-1; TRBD1 is a possible D gene (5 bases). CDR3 length: 13 amino acids. The V gene's germline CDR1 is SGHTA and CDR2 FQGNSA. Between the trimmed V and J ends, which lost 5 bases and 4 bases, there was a span of 11 bases.

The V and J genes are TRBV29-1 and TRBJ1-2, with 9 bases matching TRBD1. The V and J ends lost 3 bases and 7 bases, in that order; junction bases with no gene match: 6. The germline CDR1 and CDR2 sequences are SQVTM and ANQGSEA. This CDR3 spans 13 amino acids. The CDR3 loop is CSVDQTGGFGYTF. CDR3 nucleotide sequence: TGCAGCGTTGATCAGACAGGGGGGTTTGGCTACACCTTC.

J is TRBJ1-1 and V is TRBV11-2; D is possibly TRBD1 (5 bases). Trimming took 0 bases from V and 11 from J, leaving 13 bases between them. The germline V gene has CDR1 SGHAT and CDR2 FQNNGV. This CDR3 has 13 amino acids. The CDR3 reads CASSLDRSRVAFF. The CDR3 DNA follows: TGTGCCAGCAGCTTAGATAGATCCAGGGTGGCTTTCTTT.

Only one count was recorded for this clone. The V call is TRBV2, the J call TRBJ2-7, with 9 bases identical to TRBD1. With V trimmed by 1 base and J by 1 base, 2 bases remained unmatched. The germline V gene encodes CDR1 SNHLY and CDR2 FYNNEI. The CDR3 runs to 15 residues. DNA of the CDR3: TGTGCCAGCAGTGAAGAGGGGACAGGGTCCTACGAGCAGTACTTC. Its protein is CASSEEGTGSYEQYF. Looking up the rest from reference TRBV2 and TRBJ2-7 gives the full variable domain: EPEVTQTPSHQVTQMGQEVILRCVPISNHLYFYWYRQILGQKVEFLVSFYNNEISEKSEIFDDQFSVERPDGSNFTLKIRSTKLEDSAMYFCASSEEGTGSYEQYFGPGTRLTVT.

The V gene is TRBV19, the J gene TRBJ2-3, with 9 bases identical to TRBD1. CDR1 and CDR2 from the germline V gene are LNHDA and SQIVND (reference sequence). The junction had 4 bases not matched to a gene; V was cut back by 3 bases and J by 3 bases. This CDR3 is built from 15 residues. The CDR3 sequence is CASSMGDRATDTQYF. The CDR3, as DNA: TGTGCCAGTAGTATGGGGGACAGGGCGACAGATACGCAGTATTTT.

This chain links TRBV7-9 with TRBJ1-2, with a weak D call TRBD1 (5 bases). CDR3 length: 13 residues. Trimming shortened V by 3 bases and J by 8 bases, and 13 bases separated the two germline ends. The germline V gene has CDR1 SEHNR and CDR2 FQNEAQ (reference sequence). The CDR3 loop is CASSLGGKWGYTF. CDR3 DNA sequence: TGTGCCAGCAGCTTGGGGGGGAAATGGGGCTACACCTTC.

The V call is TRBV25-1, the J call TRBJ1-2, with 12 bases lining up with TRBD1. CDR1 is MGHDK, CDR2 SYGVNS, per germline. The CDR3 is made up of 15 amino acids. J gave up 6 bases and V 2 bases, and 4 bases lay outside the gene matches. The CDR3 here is CASSEPGTGGDGYTF. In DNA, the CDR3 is TGTGCCAGCAGTGAACCCGGGACAGGGGGCGATGGCTACACCTTC.

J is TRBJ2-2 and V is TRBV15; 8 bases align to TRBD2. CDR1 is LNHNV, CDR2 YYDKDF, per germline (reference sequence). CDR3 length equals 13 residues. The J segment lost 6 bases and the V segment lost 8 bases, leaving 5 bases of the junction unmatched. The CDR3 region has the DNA TGTGCCACCGGACTAGCCGGTTCCGGGGAGCTGTTTTTT. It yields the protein CATGLAGSGELFF. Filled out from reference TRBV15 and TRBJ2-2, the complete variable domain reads DAMVIQNPRYQVTQFGKPVTLSCSQTLNHNVMYWYQQKSSQAPKLLFHYYDKDFNNEADTPDNFQSRRPNTSFCFLDIRSPGLGDTAMYLCATGLAGSGELFFGEGSRLTVL.

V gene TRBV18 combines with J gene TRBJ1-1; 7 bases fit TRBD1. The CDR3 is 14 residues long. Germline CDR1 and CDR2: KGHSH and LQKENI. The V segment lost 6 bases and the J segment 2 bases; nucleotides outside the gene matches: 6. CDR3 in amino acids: CASSHGQENTEAFF. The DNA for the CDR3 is TGTGCCAGCTCGCACGGACAGGAAAACACTGAAGCTTTCTTT.

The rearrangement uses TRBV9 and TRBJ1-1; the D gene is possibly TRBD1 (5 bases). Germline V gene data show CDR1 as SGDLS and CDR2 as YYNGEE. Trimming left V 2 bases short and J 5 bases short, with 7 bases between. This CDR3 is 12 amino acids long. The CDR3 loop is CASSVTETEAFF. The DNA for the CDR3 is TGTGCCAGCAGCGTGACAGAGACTGAAGCTTTCTTT.